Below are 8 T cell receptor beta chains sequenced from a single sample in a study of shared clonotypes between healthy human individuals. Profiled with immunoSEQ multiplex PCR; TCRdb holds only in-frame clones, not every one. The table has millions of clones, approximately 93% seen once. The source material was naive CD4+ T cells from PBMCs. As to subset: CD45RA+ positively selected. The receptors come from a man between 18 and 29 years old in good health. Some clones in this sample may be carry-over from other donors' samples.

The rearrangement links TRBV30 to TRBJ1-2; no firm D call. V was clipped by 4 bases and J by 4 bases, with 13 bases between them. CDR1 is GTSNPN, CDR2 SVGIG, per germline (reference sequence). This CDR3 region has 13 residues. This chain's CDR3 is CAWTGELGYGYTF. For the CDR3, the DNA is TGTGCCTGGACGGGAGAGCTAGGCTATGGCTACACCTTC.

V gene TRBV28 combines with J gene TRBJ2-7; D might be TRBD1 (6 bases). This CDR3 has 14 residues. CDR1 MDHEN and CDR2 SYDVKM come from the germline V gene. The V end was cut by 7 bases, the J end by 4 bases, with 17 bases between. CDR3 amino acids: CASTPVGAGYEQYF. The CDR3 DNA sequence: TGTGCCAGCACCCCTGTGGGGGCAGGGTACGAGCAGTACTTC.

CDR3 nucleotide sequence: TGTGCCAGCAGCTCCCGGACAGGTTATTACGAGCAGTACTTC. Amino acids: CASSSRTGYYEQYF. The chain employs TRBV7-2 and TRBJ2-7; 7 bases agree with TRBD1. CDR3 size: 14 residues. The V gene end was trimmed by 4 bases and the J gene end by 4 bases; junction bases not matched to a gene: 7. Germline V gene data show CDR1 as SGHTA and CDR2 as FQGNSA. Combining the CDR3 with reference TRBV7-2 and TRBJ2-7 gives the whole variable domain GAGVSQSPSNKVTEKGKDVELRCDPISGHTALYWYRQSLGQGLEFLIYFQGNSAPDKSGLPSDRFSAERTGGSVSTLTIQRTQQEDSAVYLCASSSRTGYYEQYFGPGTRLTVT.

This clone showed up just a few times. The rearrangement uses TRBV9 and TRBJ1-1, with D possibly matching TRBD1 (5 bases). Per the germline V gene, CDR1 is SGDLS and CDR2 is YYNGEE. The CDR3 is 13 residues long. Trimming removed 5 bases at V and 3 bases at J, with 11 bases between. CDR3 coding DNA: TGTGCCAGCAGTGGGGGACTCCACACTGAAGCTTTCTTT. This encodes CASSGGLHTEAFF.

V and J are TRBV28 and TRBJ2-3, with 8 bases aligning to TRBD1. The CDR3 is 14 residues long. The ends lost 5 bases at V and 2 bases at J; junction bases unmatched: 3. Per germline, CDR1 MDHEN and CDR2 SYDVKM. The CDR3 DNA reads TGTGCCAGCAGTGACAGGGGACACACAGATACGCAGTATTTT. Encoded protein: CASSDRGHTDTQYF. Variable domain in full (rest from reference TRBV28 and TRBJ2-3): DVKVTQSSRYLVKRTGEKVFLECVQDMDHENMFWYRQDPGLGLRLIYFSYDVKMKEKGDIPEGYSVSREKKERFSLILESASTNQTSMYLCASSDRGHTDTQYFGPGTRLTVL.

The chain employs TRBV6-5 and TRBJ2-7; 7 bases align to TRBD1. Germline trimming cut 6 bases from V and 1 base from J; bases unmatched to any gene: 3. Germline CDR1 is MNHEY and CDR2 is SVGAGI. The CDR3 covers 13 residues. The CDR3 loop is CASRETGSYEQYF. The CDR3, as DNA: TGTGCCAGCAGGGAGACAGGGTCCTACGAGCAGTACTTC.

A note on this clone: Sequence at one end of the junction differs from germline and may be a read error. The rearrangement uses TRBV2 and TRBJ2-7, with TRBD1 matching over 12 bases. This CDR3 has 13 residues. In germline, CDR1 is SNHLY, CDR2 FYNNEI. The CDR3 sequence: CATAGTGGYEQHF. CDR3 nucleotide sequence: TGTGCCACCGCGGGGACAGGGGGCTACGAGCAGCACTTC.

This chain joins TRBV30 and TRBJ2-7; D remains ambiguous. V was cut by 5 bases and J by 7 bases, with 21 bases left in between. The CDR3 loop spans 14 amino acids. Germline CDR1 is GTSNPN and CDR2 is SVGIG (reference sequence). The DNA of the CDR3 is TGTGCCTGGGGGCTTGGGCAGCCCATGTTGGAGCAGTACTTC. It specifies CAWGLGQPMLEQYF.